These 9 T cell receptor beta chains originate from one sample sequenced in a study of shared clonotypes between healthy human individuals. Terminally differentiated effector memory CD45RA+ cells were left out of the naive CD8 fraction, which was CD45RO-negative and positively selected for CCR7. Some clones are missing from TCRdb's copy, which holds only in-frame ones; the method was immunoSEQ multiplex PCR. The table lists about 680,000 clones, 90% to 95% of them singletons. Sequencing was done on a sample of naive CD8+ T cells sorted from blood. The receptors here all came from a man aged 25 to 45 in good health.

The chain links TRBV10-1 to TRBJ2-1; TRBD1 matches 7 bases. Trimming removed 2 bases from V and 7 bases from J; junction bases left unmatched: 8. The CDR3 has 15 residues. Germline V gene sequence: CDR1 WNHNN, CDR2 SYGVQD (reference sequence). In DNA, the CDR3 is TGCGCCAGCAGTGAGGGACAGGCGACGGGGAATGAGCAGTTCTTC. It translates to CASSEGQATGNEQFF.

This chain uses TRBV19 with TRBJ2-7, with TRBD1 identical over 7 bases. The CDR3 covers 14 residues. Germline V gene sequence: CDR1 LNHDA, CDR2 SQIVND (reference sequence). J lost 0 bases, V lost 7 bases, and 6 bases had no gene match. This chain's CDR3 is CASKWTGSSYEQYF. The CDR3 DNA follows: TGTGCCAGTAAATGGACAGGTTCCTCCTACGAGCAGTACTTC.

The V and J genes are TRBV7-7 and TRBJ2-2; 13 nucleotides match TRBD2. V was pared by 5 bases and J by 6 bases, with 6 bases of the junction left unmatched. CDR3 size: 16 residues. CDR1 and CDR2 from the germline V gene are SSHAT and FNYEAQ (reference sequence). CDR3 nucleotide sequence: TGTGCCAGCAGCCTGAGGACTAGCGGGAGTCCCGGGGAGCTGTTTTTT. Residues: CASSLRTSGSPGELFF. The complete variable domain, with remaining parts taken from reference TRBV7-7 and TRBJ2-2, reads GAGVSQSPRYKVTKRGQDVTLRCDPISSHATLYWYQQALGQGPEFLTYFNYEAQPDKSGLPSDRFSAERPEGSISTLTIQRTEQRDSAMYRCASSLRTSGSPGELFFGEGSRLTVL.

V gene TRBV4-1 combines with J gene TRBJ1-2; D is unclear. The germline V gene encodes CDR1 MGHRA and CDR2 YSYEKL. Trimming cost V 0 bases and J 3 bases, with 8 bases left between them. The CDR3 is made up of 14 amino acids. CDR3 coding DNA: TGCGCCAGCAGCCAAGACGCAGACTACTATGGCTACACCTTC. This codes for CASSQDADYYGYTF.

The V call is TRBV7-7, the J call TRBJ2-7; TRBD2 aligns across 8 bases. Per the germline V gene, CDR1 is SSHAT and CDR2 is FNYEAQ (reference sequence). V lost 9 bases and J lost 8; bases outside the gene matches: 12. The CDR3 loop spans 13 amino acids. CDR3 region: CASSSSGVFKQYF. The CDR3, as DNA: TGTGCCAGTTCTAGTAGCGGGGTCTTCAAGCAGTACTTC. Drawing the rest from reference TRBV7-7 and TRBJ2-7, the complete variable domain is GAGVSQSPRYKVTKRGQDVTLRCDPISSHATLYWYQQALGQGPEFLTYFNYEAQPDKSGLPSDRFSAERPEGSISTLTIQRTEQRDSAMYRCASSSSGVFKQYFGPGTRLTVT.

This sequence joins TRBV5-1 and TRBJ2-5, with 9 positions matching TRBD2. The junction had 6 bases not matched to a gene; V was cut back by 0 bases and J by 3 bases. Germline V CDR1 and CDR2: SGHRS, YFSETQ. The CDR3 extends over 16 amino acids. CDR3 region: CASSLVGPSGKETQYF. DNA of the CDR3: TGCGCCAGCAGCTTGGTAGGCCCTAGCGGGAAAGAGACCCAGTACTTC.

The CDR3 nucleotides are TGCGCCAGCGGTTTTACCGGGGAGCTGTTTTTT. Translating gives CASGFTGELFF. This chain connects TRBV5-1 to TRBJ2-2; D uncertain. Germline V gene data show CDR1 as SGHRS and CDR2 as YFSETQ. The CDR3 covers 11 residues. V was clipped by 7 bases and J by 5 bases, with 6 bases between them. Together with reference TRBV5-1 and TRBJ2-2, the CDR3 gives the full variable domain: KAGVTQTPRYLIKTRGQQVTLSCSPISGHRSVSWYQQTPGQGLQFLFEYFSETQRNKGNFPGRFSGRQFSNSRSEMNVSTLELGDSALYLCASGFTGELFFGEGSRLTVL.

This clone has just one count. The chain uses TRBV29-1 and TRBJ2-1; 7 nucleotides line up with TRBD2. Germline CDR1 SQVTM, CDR2 ANQGSEA. V dropped 4 bases and J dropped 2; count of bases not matched to a gene: 14. The CDR3 consists of 17 residues. In nucleotides, the CDR3 is TGCAGCGTTGGGGGACTACTGCGCGGGCCTACCTACAATGAGCAGTTCTTC. Encoded protein: CSVGGLLRGPTYNEQFF.

A remark on this clone: The sample contains more than one DNA sequence encoding this CDR3. The V and J genes are TRBV19 and TRBJ1-5, with 7 positions matching TRBD1. Germline V CDR1 and CDR2: LNHDA, SQIVND (reference sequence). The J segment lost 2 bases and the V segment lost 3 bases, leaving 1 base of the junction unmatched. The CDR3 spans 14 residues. The CDR3 nucleotides read TGTGCCAGTAGTATCGGGACAGGCAATCAGCCCCAGCATTTT. Its protein is CASSIGTGNQPQHF.